Listed here are 15 T cell receptor beta chains from one sample, sequenced in a study of blood T cell repertoires in COVID-19. Assay: immunoSEQ multiplex PCR; the TCRdb copy retains only in-frame clones and omits some. This table has about 97,000 clones, over 75% appearing once. The sequenced sample consisted of peripheral blood. All receptors come from a man between 60 and 75 years old with acute or convalescent COVID-19.

This clone appeared once. The V call is TRBV4-3, the J call TRBJ1-2; D is possibly TRBD1 (6 bases). This CDR3 is 14 amino acids long. Germline V gene data show CDR1 as LGHNA and CDR2 as YSLEER. V was pared by 1 base and J by 7 bases, with 13 bases between. CDR3 coding DNA: TGCGCCAGCAGCCAAGTATTAGGGGGACGTGGCTACACCTTC. This sequence encodes CASSQVLGGRGYTF.

The rearrangement uses TRBV4-3 and TRBJ2-7; 7 positions agree with TRBD2. The junction had 8 bases not matched to a gene; V was cut back by 6 bases and J by 3 bases. The CDR3 length is 14 residues. Germline CDR1 and CDR2: LGHNA and YSLEER. CDR3 sequence reads: CASSPGEGNYEQYF. The CDR3 DNA follows: TGCGCCAGCAGTCCGGGGGAGGGCAACTACGAGCAGTACTTC.

J is TRBJ2-1 and V is TRBV5-6, with D tentatively TRBD2 (6 bases). CDR1 is SGHDT and CDR2 is YYEEEE in the germline V gene. Trimming removed 4 bases from V and 0 bases from J, with 11 bases in between. The CDR3 has 15 amino acids. The CDR3 DNA follows: TGTGCCAGCAGCCTATGGAGGGTCTCCTACAATGAGCAGTTCTTC. Translated, it gives CASSLWRVSYNEQFF.

This chain joins TRBV7-9 and TRBJ2-3; TRBD2 aligns across 7 bases. CDR1 and CDR2 (germline): SEHNR, FQNEAQ (reference sequence). There are 14 residues in the CDR3. The CDR3 DNA reads as TGTGCTACTTCGTCTAGCGGTAGCACAGATACGCAGTATTTT. Its translation is CATSSSGSTDTQYF.

V is TRBV28 and J is TRBJ2-1; TRBD2 matches at 9 bases. The CDR3 sequence is 16 residues long. CDR1 is MDHEN and CDR2 is SYDVKM in the germline V gene. Trimming at V came to 7 bases and at J to 4 bases, leaving 11 bases not matched to a gene. The CDR3 DNA reads as TGTGCCAGCACTGGGTACTGGGCGGGAGGGTACAATGAGCAGTTCTTC. Translated: CASTGYWAGGYNEQFF.

This clone was counted between two and nine times. V is TRBV6-5 and J is TRBJ2-7; 8 positions agree with TRBD1. Germline V gene data show CDR1 as MNHEY and CDR2 as SVGAGI. The CDR3 is 15 residues long. V shed 3 bases and J 2 bases; nucleotides not matched to a gene: 6. CDR3 region: CASSYTGQATYEQYF. CDR3 in DNA: TGTGCCAGCAGTTATACGGGACAGGCAACCTACGAGCAGTACTTC.

The genes are TRBV4-3 and TRBJ2-2; 11 bases agree with TRBD2. The V segment lost 0 bases and the J segment 3 bases; nucleotides outside the gene matches: 3. This CDR3 comprises 17 residues. Germline V gene data show CDR1 as LGHNA and CDR2 as YSLEER. The CDR3 spells CASSQDPGLADTGELFF. CDR3 sequence (DNA): TGCGCCAGCAGCCAAGACCCGGGACTAGCGGACACCGGGGAGCTGTTTTTT.

The chain recombines TRBV10-2 with TRBJ2-4; TRBD2 is a possible D gene (6 bases). Germline CDR1 WSHSY, CDR2 SAAADI. CDR3 size: 15 residues. Trimming stripped 3 bases from V and 0 bases from J, with 9 bases between. The CDR3 region is CASSDQGLAKNIQYF. In DNA form, the CDR3 reads TGCGCCAGCAGTGATCAGGGACTAGCCAAAAACATTCAGTACTTC.

The V gene is TRBV6-2 or TRBV6-3, the J gene TRBJ2-7; maybe TRBD1 (5 bases). Germline loops: CDR1 MNHEY, CDR2 SVGEGT. The CDR3 is 16 residues long. Trimming took off 0 bases at V and 4 bases at J, with 16 bases between the two ends. In DNA form, the CDR3 reads TGTGCCAGCAGTTACTCCAGGGTTGACCAAATTTACGAGCAGTACTTC. This sequence encodes CASSYSRVDQIYEQYF.

The rearrangement joins TRBV10-3 to TRBJ2-7; TRBD1 matches at 7 bases. V lost 4 bases and J lost 6; bases outside the gene matches: 3. CDR3 length: 12 residues. The germline V gene encodes CDR1 ENHRY and CDR2 SYGVKD. The CDR3 is CAISVSGGEQYF. The CDR3 DNA is TGTGCCATCAGTGTGTCAGGGGGCGAGCAGTACTTC.

This rearrangement joins TRBV9 to TRBJ1-6, with a possible D match to TRBD1 (5 bases). Deletions cut 2 bases from V and 11 bases from J, with 8 bases between. CDR1 is SGDLS and CDR2 is YYNGEE in the germline V gene. The CDR3 has 12 amino acids. CDR3 protein: CASSVDSTPLHF. In DNA form, the CDR3 reads TGTGCCAGCAGCGTCGACAGTACACCCCTCCACTTT.

V usage is TRBV4-3 and J usage is TRBJ1-6; D possibly corresponds to TRBD1 (5 bases). CDR1 and CDR2 from the germline V gene are LGHNA and YSLEER. V dropped 1 base and J dropped 10 bases, with 11 bases sitting between them. The CDR3 spans 14 residues. The CDR3 here is CASSQGAGGSPLHF. Written as DNA, the CDR3 is TGCGCCAGCAGCCAAGGGGCGGGGGGATCACCCCTCCACTTT.

The V and J genes are TRBV24-1 and TRBJ2-7; 9 nucleotides agree with TRBD1. The V segment lost 4 bases and the J segment 5 bases; nucleotides outside the gene matches: 8. Germline V lookup: CDR1 KGHDR, CDR2 SFDVKD. CDR3 length equals 15 residues. DNA of the CDR3: TGTGCCACCAGTGACACCGGACAGGGGTTCCACGAGCAGTACTTC. This gives the protein CATSDTGQGFHEQYF.

The table lists this clone with a count of one. The V call is TRBV9, the J call TRBJ2-5, with 7 positions matching TRBD2. Germline-derived CDR1 and CDR2 are SGDLS and YYNGEE. J was trimmed by 4 bases and V by 2 bases; bases with no gene match: 8. The CDR3 sequence is 15 residues long. CDR3 sequence (DNA): TGTGCCAGCAGCGTTGTAGGGAGGGACGTAGAGACCCAGTACTTC. As protein: CASSVVGRDVETQYF.

This rearrangement joins TRBV7-3 to TRBJ2-2; 7 bases are shared with TRBD2. The J segment lost 6 bases and the V segment lost 4 bases, leaving 5 bases of the junction unmatched. The CDR3 has 14 residues. Germline lookup yields CDR1 SGHTA and CDR2 FQGTGA. The CDR3 sequence is CASSSGLEAGELFF. DNA of the CDR3: TGTGCCAGCAGCTCAGGACTAGAAGCCGGGGAGCTGTTTTTT.